The rows below give T cell receptor beta chains drawn from one sample of a study of blood T cell repertoires in COVID-19. The assay was immunoSEQ multiplex PCR, and TCRdb's table has in-frame clones only and misses some. Among just over 75,000 clones listed, around nine tenths were seen once. The material sequenced was peripheral blood. The receptors were gathered from a woman of 80 years or more with active or convalescent COVID-19. Each CDR3 is given with its conserved first and last residue. The D gene is left open where the match is weak. Clone size is not always given. Where it is, it says once, few, many or a class for expanded clones.

j_gene | abundance | d_gene | v_gene | CDR3nt | CDR3aa
TRBJ1-6 | - | TRBD1 | TRBV9 | TGTGCCAGCAGCGTAAGACAGGGGGCCGGTTCACCCCTCCACTTT | CASSVRQGAGSPLHF
TRBJ1-1 | - | TRBD1 | TRBV11-2 | TGTGCCAGCAGCTTTAGTGACAGGGGAAGTGCTTTCTTT | CASSFSDRGSAFF
TRBJ2-1 | - | TRBD1 | TRBV6-1 | TGTGCCAGCAGTGAAGGAGGGACAGGGGATTACAATGAGCAGTTCTTC | CASSEGGTGDYNEQFF
TRBJ1-1 | - | - | TRBV6-5 | TGTGCCAGCAGGGGCCGCCTGAACACTGAAGCTTTCTTT | CASRGRLNTEAFF
TRBJ2-3 | - | TRBD1 | TRBV11-2 | TGTGCCAGCAGCTTTACGGGGGACAGGGCGTGGGATACGCAGTATTTT | CASSFTGDRAWDTQYF
TRBJ1-5 | - | TRBD1 | TRBV6-5 | TGTGCCAGCAGTTACTCTCAGGGGGCAGGTCAGCCCCAGCATTTT | CASSYSQGAGQPQHF
TRBJ1-3 | - | TRBD1 | TRBV7-2 | TGTGCCAGCAGCACAAGACAGGGGGCGAGGGGAAACACCATATATTTT | CASSTRQGARGNTIYF
TRBJ1-2 | - | TRBD1 | TRBV7-6 | TGTGCCAGCAGTACAGGGGACGCTGGCTACACCTTC | CASSTGDAGYTF
TRBJ1-2 | - | - | TRBV5-1 | TGCGCCAGCAGCTCGACACCTAACTATGGCTACACCTTC | CASSSTPNYGYTF
TRBJ2-1 | - | TRBD2 | TRBV28 | TGTGCCAGCAGTTCTTCCCTTAGCGGGAGGGCCAACTATGAGCAGTTCTTC | CASSSSLSGRANYEQFF
TRBJ2-1 | - | - | TRBV6-5 | TGTGCCAGCAAGTTCAGGGGTCGGACAAACAATGAGCAGTTCTTC | CASKFRGRTNNEQFF
TRBJ2-5 | - | - | TRBV7-3 | TGTGCCAGCAGCTTAGGTCGAGGCGGGGCACAAGAGACCCAGTACTTC | CASSLGRGGAQETQYF
TRBJ2-6 | - | TRBD1 | TRBV7-2 | TGTGCCAGCAGCTCCAGGGGGACTGGGGCCAACGTCCTGACTTTC | CASSSRGTGANVLTF
TRBJ2-7 | - | TRBD2 | TRBV7-2 | TGTGCCAGCAGCTTAGAAGCGGGAAGCTCCTACGAGCAGTACTTC | CASSLEAGSSYEQYF
TRBJ2-1 | few | - | TRBV7-2 | TGTGCCAGCAGCTTAGTTGGACAAGGGGGAGAGTTCTTC | CASSLVGQGGEFF
TRBJ2-7 | - | TRBD2 | TRBV18 | TGTGCCAGCTCACCCGGGACTAGCGGGAGCTACGAGCAGTACTTC | CASSPGTSGSYEQYF
TRBJ2-4 | - | - | TRBV6-5 | TGTGCCAGCTCGGCGGGGATTGTCAAAAACATTCAGTACTTC | CASSAGIVKNIQYF
TRBJ2-7 | once | - | TRBV3-1/TRBV3-2 | TGTGCCAGCAGCCAACGGGGTTACGAGCAGTACTTC | CASSQRGYEQYF